This T cell receptor (beta chain) was sequenced during a study of T-cell reconstitution after alpha-beta-depleted transplantation in children. General study points: Alpha-beta T cells present about two months after transplant were reported to originate from several hundred expanded graft clones. T cells produced anew were the main source of T-cell counts and diversity one year after transplant.

Regarding this clonotype: The antigen is not known.

A TCRbeta library incorporating unique molecular identifiers was prepared. Using its own MiXCR run on the PCR reads, TCRdb lists one record per CDR3 protein. Among about 980,000 distinct CDR3 sequences listed, about 30% were seen once. This material consisted of PBMCs, mostly from graft donor cells, taken 360 days after TCRalphabeta/CD19-depleted stem cell transplant. The sequence was obtained from a boy younger than two who had a stem cell transplant for SCID, so the T cells may come from the graft donor.

The CDR3 spells CASSRRDGVYEQYF. CDR3 nucleotide sequence: TGCGCCAGCAGCCGGAGAGACGGAGTCTACGAGCAGTACTTC. The chain is built from TRBV5-1 and TRBJ2-7; D not certain. Germline V gene data show CDR1 as SGHRS and CDR2 as YFSETQ. CDR3 size: 14 residues. The ends were cut back, 4 bases at V and 3 bases at J, with 14 bases in the middle. Filled out from reference TRBV5-1 and TRBJ2-7, the complete variable domain reads KAGVTQTPRYLIKTRGQQVTLSCSPISGHRSVSWYQQTPGQGLQFLFEYFSETQRNKGNFPGRFSGRQFSNSRSEMNVSTLELGDSALYLCASSRRDGVYEQYFGPGTRLTVT.